This T cell receptor (beta chain) was sequenced in a study of OX40 agonist ivuxolimab in advanced cancers. Profiled with immunoSEQ multiplex PCR; TCRdb holds only in-frame clones, not every one. The sample has about 59,000 clones, 75% to 90% seen once. The source was CD4+ or CD8+ T cells sorted from blood, collected in a trial of the OX40 agonist ivuxolimab. This sequence originates from an adult with an advanced solid tumor such as melanoma, head and neck, liver or kidney cancer.

In DNA form, the CDR3 reads TGTGCCAGCAGTTCCGGACAGGGGAAATATGGCTACACCTTC. This gives the protein CASSSGQGKYGYTF. The rearrangement uses TRBV28 and TRBJ1-2; 9 bases match TRBD1. J was trimmed by 5 bases and V by 4 bases; bases with no gene match: 5. The CDR3 runs to 14 residues. Germline CDR1 MDHEN, CDR2 SYDVKM.